This T cell receptor (beta chain) was observed in a study of CD8+CD57+ T cells in acquired aplastic anemia (dated by TCRdb to the late 2010s). For the study in its entirety: DNA extracted from sorted CD4+ and CD8+ cells had a mean of approximately 3 ug, with a range of 0.2 to 27.4 ug. A CD8+CD57+ expansion meant a frequency higher than the mean frequency seen in healthy subjects.

Spanning cysteine to phenylalanine, the CDR3 consists of 12 amino acids. This entry keeps only the CDR3 DNA: 36 bases, framed from base 1. According to the germline V gene (reference sequence), CDR1 reads SEHNR and CDR2 reads FQNEAQ. Results the study describes overall, beyond this receptor: Roughly 30 CD8+ CDR3 sequences were shared between patients and controls but appeared highly expressed in patients and within their immunodominant clones. No significant difference in CD8+ Simpson's diversity was found between patients and healthy controls (P=0.060).

With respect to this clonotype: This clone's antigen is unknown. Sequence at one end of the junction differs from germline and may be a read error.

Expansion of CD8+CD57+ cells had been shown by flow cytometry in the patients chosen for sequencing. Every patient had severe acquired aplastic anemia, diagnosed using the International Study of Aplastic Anemia and Agranulocytosis and Camitta criteria. Patients had received no therapy at the time of blood sampling. In this study, sorted CD4+ and CD8+ T cells from the blood of healthy subjects and of severe aplastic anemia patients had their TCR repertoires deep-sequenced. In the USA, patient enrollment took place under clinicaltrials.gov protocols 00001620, 01623167, 00001397, 00071045, 00081523 and 00961064. Ficoll-Paque density gradient centrifugation was used to isolate peripheral blood mononuclear cells. Before DNA extraction, CD4+ and CD8+ T cells were sorted by FACS or by magnetic beads. Profiling of TCR beta VDJ combinations and CDR3 sequences used genomic DNA as the template. TCR repertoire sequencing was run on an Illumina HiSeq 2000. Turning to the authors' computational methods: TRBV/TRBJ rearrangement plots, CDR3 size and DJ length profiles, and Simpson's diversity index were used to assess repertoires. The immunodominant clone was defined as the most abundant DNA sequence in deep sequencing data. CDR3 amino acid sequences were screened for sharing across subjects and were compared with published repertoires and the VDJdb database. The public reads were reprocessed in TCRdb via fastp at Q25 and MiXCR, keeping in-frame beta chains. Duplicate CDR3 protein sequences are folded into a single record with the most common DNA and genes. The V and J calls follow TCRdb's processing rather than the paper's. The sample contains roughly 240,000 distinct CDR3 sequences, approximately 45% of them found a single time. The top ten clonotypes cover less than 9% of the sample.

The rearrangement combines TRBV7-9 with TRBJ1-1, with the identity of the D gene unclear. This TCR was sampled from a human donor with aplastic anemia. The sample was sorted CD4+, CD8+, or CD8+CD57+ T cells (not recorded which) from PBMCs. The nucleotides are TGTGCCAGCAAGATCGGGGTCTCCGAAGCCTTCTTT. It specifies CASKIGVSEAFF.